This T cell receptor beta chain was documented in a study of cytomegalovirus exposure and HLA in healthy donors. Study results and limitations: Data from an earlier analysis indicated that most TCR beta V segments were productive either about 87% or about 30% of the time. As a later analysis showed, several of the most significant clusters appeared to be linked to common viral pathogens.

Germline assignment: CDR1 SGHTA and CDR2 FQGTGA. The CDR3 has 15 amino acids. A note on this clone: The antigen is not known. The junction does not match germline at one end; this may be a read error.

Vbeta (60) and Jbeta (13) primers were used in the PCR. Repertoires were generated with immunoSEQ multiplex PCR, while TCRdb's copy carries only in-frame clones and drops some. The data contain around 100,000 clones, approximately 80% of them singletons. Sequenced: PBMCs. V gene TRBV7-3 combines with J gene TRBJ2-1; 14 nucleotides line up with TRBD2. The TCR comes from a woman aged 35 to 49 in good health and CMV-seropositive. This CDR3 is CSSSSGLAGVDEQFF. The CDR3 region has the DNA TGTTCCAGCAGCTCGGGACTAGCGGGAGTCGATGAGCAGTTCTTC.